This TCR beta chain was observed in a study of T cell responses to AZD1222 COVID-19 vaccine. As for the study in general: Doses given second, at about 4 or about 12 weeks, were pooled.

Trimming pared 4 bases from V and 5 bases from J, leaving 4 bases between. This CDR3 contains 11 residues. Sequencing was performed with immunoSEQ multiplex PCR; in TCRdb, only in-frame clones are kept and a portion is missing. In the table there are about 98,000 clones, approximately 84% of which are singletons. Comments on this clone: The antigen is unknown.

Overall study findings and caveats: Repertoires in all cases were sampled only once the peak T cell response had passed. The study identified only six AZD1222 recipients as seropositive at baseline.

The chain has TRBV5-3 and TRBJ1-3; D remains ambiguous. TRBV5-3 is annotated as an ORF whose role is uncertain. The clonotype originates from an adult in good health. The sample consisted of peripheral blood, taken on day 0 of AZD1222 vaccination. The chain's CDR3 is CARSPRNTIYF. CDR3 nucleotide sequence: TGTGCCAGAAGCCCTCGAAACACCATATATTTT.